This T cell receptor beta chain was captured by sequencing in a study of blood T cell repertoires in COVID-19. For the study at large: The samples span acute and convalescent COVID-19 from the United States, Italy and Spain. T cells, B-cell-depleted T cells, or PBMCs provided the cDNA or gDNA that served as material.

In the original processing: Researchers report that nucleated cell counts were estimated from reference gene primer amplification. TCRdb's table, derived via immunoSEQ multiplex PCR, lists solely in-frame clones and lacks some. Clone size and the V and J calls come from that table; the DNA yielded D and trimming. The table records 130,000 to 150,000 clones, around four fifths of them present only once. This CDR3 contains 15 residues. With V trimmed by 5 bases and J by 7 bases, 7 bases remained unmatched. The germline V gene has CDR1 LNHDA and CDR2 SQIVND (reference sequence). V and J are TRBV19 and TRBJ1-6, with 8 bases aligning to TRBD1. The sample comprised peripheral blood. This clonotype originated in a woman aged 35 to 49 with active or convalescent COVID-19. This chain's CDR3 is CASSPGTGLNSPLHF. CDR3 bases: TGTGCCAGTAGTCCCGGGACAGGCCTCAATTCACCCCTCCACTTT.